This TCR beta chain derives from a study of CD8+ T cells in alopecia areata. Study at large: Treated patients swallowed 5 to 10 mg of oral tofacitinib twice daily. Tofacitinib was given for 6 to 18 months, then stopped for 6 months.

Extracted from the samples, RNA was reverse transcribed into cDNA to serve as the sequencing template. Sequenced by immunoSEQ multiplex PCR; TCRdb stores in-frame clones only, minus some. The table lists 200,000 to 250,000 clones, more than 45% of them singletons. This clone was seen more than once but under ten times. Treatment meaning: oral pan-JAK inhibitor, 5-10 mg twice daily. The study team obtained lesional scalp punch biopsies and peripheral blood from alopecia areata patients. The V gene lost 7 bases and the J gene lost 6 bases, with 21 bases spanning the gap. This CDR3 comprises 14 residues. Per the germline V gene, CDR1 is SQVTM and CDR2 is ANQGSEA.

J is TRBJ1-1 and V is TRBV29-1, with D hard to call. The material was CD4+ T cells sorted from blood, obtained at week 4, from a patient treated with tofacitinib. The clonotype was recovered from a human donor with alopecia areata. The CDR3 reads CSAYRGDEHAEAFF. The CDR3 DNA is TGCAGCGCCTACCGCGGGGATGAACACGCTGAAGCTTTCTTT.